This T cell receptor (beta chain) was found in a study of patients and donors after allogeneic stem cell transplantation. TCRdb re-analysed the RT-PCR reads in MiXCR, keeping a single row per CDR3 protein. The data show about 960,000 distinct CDR3 sequences, about a sixth seen once. The ends were cut back, 4 bases at V and 7 bases at J, with 13 bases in the middle. The germline gives CDR1 MNHNS, CDR2 SASEGT. This CDR3 region has 13 residues. The TCR originated in a human donor who was either an allogeneic HSCT recipient or a stem cell or donor lymphocyte infusion donor (not recorded which). It is not recorded whose cells these are; they may come from a transplant donor. The chain uses TRBV6-1 and TRBJ2-5; D gene uncertain. Sequencing was carried out using blood, either unsorted or a sorted T cell fraction (not recorded which). CDR3 sequence: CASSADSLGTQYF. CDR3 bases: TGTGCCAGCAGTGCTGACTCGCTGGGGACCCAGTACTTC.